This T cell receptor (beta chain) was retrieved from a study of blood T cell repertoires in COVID-19 (dated by TCRdb to 2020 to 2021). In terms of the full investigation: The collaborator samples originated in the United States, Italy and Spain and spanned the acute and convalescent phases of COVID-19. Samples were obtained from the ongoing ImmuneRACE study (first 160 participants) and from about 1,300 subjects provided by 6 global collaborators. The sample metadata nearly always contained a de-identified subject ID, COVID-19 status, age in years and sex. The material from the prospective study consisted of cDNA or gDNA derived from T cells, B-cell-depleted T cells, or PBMCs. The repertoires were released in a freely available public database intended as a resource for research on the immune response to SARS-CoV-2. Deeply sampled blood TCRbeta repertoires from subjects exposed to, actively infected with, or recovered from COVID-19 were included in the dataset. HLA class I and class II types, where available, came from metadata supplied by the sample provider rather than from assay-based typing. On the study overall, not on this receptor specifically: The quantity of clinical and demographic metadata differed by source and by participant and was supplied without curation.

TCRbeta CDR3 regions were amplified from genomic DNA by means of the immunoSEQ Assay, a bias-controlled multiplex PCR. Per the original workflow: The number of nucleated cells in each sample was estimated by amplification of reference gene primers within the assay. To quantify the absolute abundance of each unique TCRbeta CDR3 rearrangement, sequence reads were collapsed and filtered. For each sample, productive Simpson clonality was calculated by taking the square root of Simpson's diversity index across productive rearrangements. Sourced from immuneACCESS, this table was stored by TCRdb with only in-frame sequences that have V and J called. A share of the clones is absent; for the studies checked, an unresolved V gene accounts for under half, and the remainder has no known explanation. The D gene and trimming were derived from the DNA, and the V and J assignments and clone size from that table. The sample yields some 160,000 clones; roughly 89% were counted once. About a tenth of the sample is in the top ten clones.

At one collaborating source in Seattle, patients were enrolled during active infection and were followed longitudinally through the course of disease. Whole blood was collected in K2EDTA tubes by collaborating institutions according to the institutions' own protocols. For TCRbeta analysis, collaborators shipped samples in one of three forms: frozen whole blood, isolated PBMCs, or DNA extracted from either of those sample types. As to this clone: Its antigen remains unidentified. Per-base qualities were not stored, and no clone one base away is much larger.

The junction carries 12 bases between V and J, which are trimmed by 7 bases and 3 bases respectively. Spanning cysteine to phenylalanine, the CDR3 consists of 13 amino acids. The sequence is cut down to CDR3 DNA, 39 bases in frame from base 1. The germline V gene provides CDR1 MDHEN and CDR2 SYDVKM. The sample taken for sequencing was peripheral blood. The V and J genes are TRBV28 and TRBJ1-1; perhaps TRBD1 is the D gene, with 5 bases matching. The clonotype was recovered from a woman between 70 and 85 years old with COVID-19, enrolled during active disease. The CDR3 sequence is CASNYGGYTEAFF. The DNA is TGTGCCAGCAACTATGGGGGGTACACTGAAGCTTTCTTT. The reference TRBV28 and TRBJ1-1 proteins fill in what lies around the CDR3, so the full variable domain reads DVKVTQSSRYLVKRTGEKVFLECVQDMDHENMFWYRQDPGLGLRLIYFSYDVKMKEKGDIPEGYSVSREKKERFSLILESASTNQTSMYLCASNYGGYTEAFFGQGTRLTVV.